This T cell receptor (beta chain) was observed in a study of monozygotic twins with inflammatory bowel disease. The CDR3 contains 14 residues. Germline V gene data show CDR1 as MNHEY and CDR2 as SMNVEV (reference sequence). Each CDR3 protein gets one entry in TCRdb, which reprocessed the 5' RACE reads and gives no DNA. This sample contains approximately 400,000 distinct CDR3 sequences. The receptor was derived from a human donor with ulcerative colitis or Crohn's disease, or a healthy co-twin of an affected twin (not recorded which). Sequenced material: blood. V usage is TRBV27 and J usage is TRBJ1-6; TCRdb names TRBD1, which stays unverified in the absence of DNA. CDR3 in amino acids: CASRRGVENSPLHF.